A selection of T cell receptor beta chains follows, all from one sample in a study of T cells in pancreatic ductal adenocarcinoma. The protocol was immunoSEQ multiplex PCR, while the TCRdb copy is restricted to in-frame clones and leaves out a portion. This sample has around 100,000 clones, with about 96% found just once. The sample consisted of PBMCs. The source is a human donor with pancreatic ductal adenocarcinoma. The CDR3 runs from the conserved cysteine through the conserved F or W. The order of the fields is D gene, J gene, V gene, clone size, CDR3 DNA, CDR3 protein. The D gene is left open where the match is weak. Some rows have no size entry. The others give once, few or many, or a class for an expanded clone.

D: NA
J: TRBJ2-3
V: TRBV5-1
size: NA
DNA: TGCGCCAGCAGCTTAGGAGTTAGCACAGATACGCAGTATTTT
CDR3: CASSLGVSTDTQYF

D: NA
J: TRBJ2-6
V: TRBV7-9
size: NA
DNA: TGTGCCAGCAGCCTAAGCTCTGGGGCCAACGTCCTGACTTTC
CDR3: CASSLSSGANVLTF

D: NA
J: TRBJ1-5
V: TRBV11-2
size: NA
DNA: TGTGCCAGCAGCTTAGGGACAGATAGCAATCAGCCCCAGCATTTT
CDR3: CASSLGTDSNQPQHF

D: NA
J: TRBJ2-1
V: TRBV28
size: NA
DNA: TGTGCCAGCACCCAATTCACTCACAATGAGCAGTTCTTC
CDR3: CASTQFTHNEQFF

D: NA
J: TRBJ1-2
V: TRBV23-1
size: once
DNA: TGCGCCAGCAGTCAATCAGGAGATGGCTACACCTTC
CDR3: CASSQSGDGYTF

D: NA
J: TRBJ2-7
V: TRBV5-5
size: few
DNA: TGCGCCAGCAGCCAAAACCTTGCTAGCTCCTACGAGCAGTACTTC
CDR3: CASSQNLASSYEQYF

D: TRBD1
J: TRBJ1-1
V: TRBV7-3
size: NA
DNA: TGTGCCAGCAGCCTAGGACAGGGCGGGAATACTGAAGCTTTCTTT
CDR3: CASSLGQGGNTEAFF

D: NA
J: TRBJ2-1
V: TRBV11-2
size: NA
DNA: TGTGCCAGCAGCCCGAGATGGACAAACAATGAGCAGTTCTTC
CDR3: CASSPRWTNNEQFF

D: NA
J: TRBJ2-7
V: TRBV7-3
size: NA
DNA: TGTGCCAGCAGCTTAAATGGGGCTTCCTACGAGCAGTACTTC
CDR3: CASSLNGASYEQYF

D: NA
J: TRBJ1-4
V: TRBV5-6
size: NA
DNA: TGTGCCAGCAGCTTAGGACAGCCTAATGAAAAACTGTTTTTT
CDR3: CASSLGQPNEKLFF

D: NA
J: TRBJ1-2
V: TRBV6-5
size: NA
DNA: TGTGCCAGCACTAGTCCGACGGGGGGAAGAGGCTACACCTTC
CDR3: CASTSPTGGRGYTF

D: NA
J: TRBJ1-2
V: TRBV21-1
size: NA
DNA: TGTGCCAGCAGCAAAGAACAGGGCCAGGGGGGCTACACCTTC
CDR3: CASSKEQGQGGYTF

D: NA
J: TRBJ1-4
V: TRBV7-9
size: NA
DNA: TGTGCCAGCAGCTTGTCTGGGGCAGGGGTTGAAAAACTGTTTTTT
CDR3: CASSLSGAGVEKLFF

D: NA
J: TRBJ2-2
V: TRBV11-2
size: NA
DNA: TGTGCCAGCAGCTCCCTAACTAGCCCCGGGGAGCTGTTTTTT
CDR3: CASSSLTSPGELFF

D: NA
J: TRBJ1-1
V: TRBV19
size: once
DNA: TGTGCCAGTAGTACGGGGAAAACTTTCTTT
CDR3: CASSTGKTFF

D: TRBD2
J: TRBJ2-7
V: TRBV28
size: NA
DNA: TGTGCCAGCAGGCTTGGGACTAGCGGCTACGAGCAGTACTTC
CDR3: CASRLGTSGYEQYF

D: NA
J: TRBJ2-1
V: TRBV2
size: NA
DNA: TGTGCCAGCGGGGAGTGGGGGGTACATGAGCAGTTCTTC
CDR3: CASGEWGVHEQFF

D: TRBD2
J: TRBJ2-7
V: TRBV28
size: once
DNA: TGTGCCAGCAGTCCCGGGGACTACACAAGGGGGCAGTACTTC
CDR3: CASSPGDYTRGQYF

D: TRBD2
J: TRBJ2-7
V: TRBV7-9
size: NA
DNA: TGTGCCAGCAGCTTGGGACTAGCGGCCTACGAGCAGTACTTC
CDR3: CASSLGLAAYEQYF

D: NA
J: TRBJ2-7
V: TRBV9
size: once
DNA: TGTGCCAGCAGCGTAGGGCCAGGATTTTCCTACGAGCAGTACTTC
CDR3: CASSVGPGFSYEQYF

D: NA
J: TRBJ1-4
V: TRBV6-5
size: NA
DNA: TGTGCCAGCAGTTATGACGGGAAACTGTTTTTT
CDR3: CASSYDGKLFF

D: NA
J: TRBJ2-2
V: TRBV30
size: NA
DNA: TGTGCCTCAGGGACTCGTTACAACACCGGGGAGCTGTTTTTT
CDR3: CASGTRYNTGELFF

D: TRBD2
J: TRBJ2-2
V: TRBV9
size: NA
DNA: TGTGCCAGCAGCGGACTTATGACTAGCGGGAAGGACAACACCGGGGAGCTGTTTTTT
CDR3: CASSGLMTSGKDNTGELFF

D: TRBD1
J: TRBJ1-1
V: TRBV29-1
size: NA
DNA: TGCAGCGGGACAGGGTACACTGAAGCTTTCTTT
CDR3: CSGTGYTEAFF

D: TRBD2
J: TRBJ2-3
V: TRBV5-8
size: NA
DNA: TGTGCCAGCAGTTCGGGACTAGCTGATGCAGATACGCAGTATTTT
CDR3: CASSSGLADADTQYF

D: TRBD2
J: TRBJ2-5
V: TRBV2
size: once
DNA: TGTGCCAGCAGTGAATTGTCCGGGGGGGAGACCCAGTACTTC
CDR3: CASSELSGGETQYF

D: TRBD2
J: TRBJ2-1
V: TRBV29-1
size: NA
DNA: TGCGTCCTAGCGGGAGTCGACAATGAGCAGTTCTTC
CDR3: CVLAGVDNEQFF

D: NA
J: TRBJ2-7
V: TRBV28
size: NA
DNA: TGTGCCAGCAGTCGTCAGGGTAACGAGCAGTACTTC
CDR3: CASSRQGNEQYF